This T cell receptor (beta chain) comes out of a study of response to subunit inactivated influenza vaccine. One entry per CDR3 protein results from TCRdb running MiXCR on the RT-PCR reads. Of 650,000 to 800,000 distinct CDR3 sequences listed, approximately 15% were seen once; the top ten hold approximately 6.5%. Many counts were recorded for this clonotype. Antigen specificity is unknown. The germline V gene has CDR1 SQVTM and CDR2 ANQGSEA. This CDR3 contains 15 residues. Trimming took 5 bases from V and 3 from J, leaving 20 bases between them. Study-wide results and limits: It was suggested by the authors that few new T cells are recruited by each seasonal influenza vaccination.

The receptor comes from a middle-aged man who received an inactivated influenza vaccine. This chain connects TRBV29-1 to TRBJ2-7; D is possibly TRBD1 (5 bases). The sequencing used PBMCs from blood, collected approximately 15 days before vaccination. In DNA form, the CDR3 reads TGCAGCGTTAACCTTCCCGGCAGGGAAAACTACGAGCAGTACTTC. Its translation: CSVNLPGRENYEQYF.